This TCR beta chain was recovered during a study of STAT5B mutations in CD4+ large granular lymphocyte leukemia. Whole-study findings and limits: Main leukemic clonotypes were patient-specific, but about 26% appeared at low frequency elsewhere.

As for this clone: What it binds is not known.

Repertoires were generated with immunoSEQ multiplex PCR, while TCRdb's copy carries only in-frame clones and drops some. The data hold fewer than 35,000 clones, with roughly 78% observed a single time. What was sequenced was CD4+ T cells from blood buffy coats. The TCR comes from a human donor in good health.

Here the CDR3 reads CASSLNSMSSPLHF. Written as DNA, the CDR3 is TGTGCCAGCAGTTTGAATTCAATGAGTTCACCCCTCCACTTT. The chain couples TRBV7-2 to TRBJ1-6; D uncertain. The CDR3 consists of 14 residues. Germline V lookup: CDR1 SGHTA, CDR2 FQGNSA. V was cut by 6 bases and J by 9 bases, with 15 bases left in between.